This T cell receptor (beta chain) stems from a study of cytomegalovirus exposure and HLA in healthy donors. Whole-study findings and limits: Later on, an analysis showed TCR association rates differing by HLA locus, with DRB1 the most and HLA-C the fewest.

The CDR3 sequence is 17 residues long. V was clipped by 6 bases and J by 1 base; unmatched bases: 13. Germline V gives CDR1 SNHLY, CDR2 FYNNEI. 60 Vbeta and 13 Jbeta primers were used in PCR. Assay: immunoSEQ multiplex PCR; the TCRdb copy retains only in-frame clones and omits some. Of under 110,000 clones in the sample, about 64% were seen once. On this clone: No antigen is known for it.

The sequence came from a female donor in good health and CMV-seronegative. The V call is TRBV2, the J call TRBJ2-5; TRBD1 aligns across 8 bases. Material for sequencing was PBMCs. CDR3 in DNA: TGTGCCAGCAGGGATCTGCTGACAGGGGCCATCCAAGAGACCCAGTACTTC. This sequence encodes CASRDLLTGAIQETQYF. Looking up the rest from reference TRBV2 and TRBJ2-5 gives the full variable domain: EPEVTQTPSHQVTQMGQEVILRCVPISNHLYFYWYRQILGQKVEFLVSFYNNEISEKSEIFDDQFSVERPDGSNFTLKIRSTKLEDSAMYFCASRDLLTGAIQETQYFGPGTRLLVL.